Given below is one TCR beta chain in context. This specimen belongs to a study of blood T cell repertoires in COVID-19. Study-wide context: Samples taken during acute and convalescent COVID-19 were collected in the United States, Italy and Spain. In each case, the material was cDNA or gDNA derived from T cells, B-cell-depleted T cells, or PBMCs.

Original handling: How many nucleated cells were present was estimated from reference gene primer amplification. TCRdb's copy holds only in-frame clones and misses some; the assay was immunoSEQ multiplex PCR. Clone size and the V and J calls come from that table; the DNA yielded D and trimming. The sample comprises 190,000 or so clones, about 91% of which are singletons, and 4% to 5% rests with the top ten. This CDR3 is built from 12 residues. Trimming cost V 5 bases and J 10 bases, with 11 bases left between them. Per germline, CDR1 SGHVS and CDR2 FQNEAQ. This receptor was identified in a young woman with acute or convalescent COVID-19. The material sequenced was peripheral blood. The rearrangement links TRBV7-8 to TRBJ1-4; possibly TRBD1 for D (6 bases). As DNA, the CDR3 is TGTGCCAGCAGCCCCGGGACAAGAAAACTGTTTTTT. It is translated as CASSPGTRKLFF. The complete variable domain, with remaining parts taken from reference TRBV7-8 and TRBJ1-4, reads GAGVSQSPRYKVAKRGQDVALRCDPISGHVSLFWYQQALGQGPEFLTYFQNEAQLDKSGLPSDRFFAERPEGSVSTLKIQRTQQEDSAVYLCASSPGTRKLFFGSGTQLSVL.